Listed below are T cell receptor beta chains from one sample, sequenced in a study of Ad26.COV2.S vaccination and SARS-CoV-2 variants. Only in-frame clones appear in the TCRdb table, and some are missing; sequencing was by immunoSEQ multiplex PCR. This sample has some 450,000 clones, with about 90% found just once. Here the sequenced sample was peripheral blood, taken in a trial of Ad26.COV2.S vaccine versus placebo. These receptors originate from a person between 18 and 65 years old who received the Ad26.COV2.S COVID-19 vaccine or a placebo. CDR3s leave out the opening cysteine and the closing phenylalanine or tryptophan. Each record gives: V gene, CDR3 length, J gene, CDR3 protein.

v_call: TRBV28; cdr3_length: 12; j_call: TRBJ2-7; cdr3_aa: ASSGDGASYEQY
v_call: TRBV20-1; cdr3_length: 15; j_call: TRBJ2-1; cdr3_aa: SASSGLAGVLGNEQF
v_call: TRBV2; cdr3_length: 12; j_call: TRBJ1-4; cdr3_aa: ASRPQGASEKLF
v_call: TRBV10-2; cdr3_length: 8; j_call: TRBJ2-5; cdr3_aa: ASGSETQY
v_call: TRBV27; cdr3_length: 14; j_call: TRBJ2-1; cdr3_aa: ASSATRHSFYNEQF
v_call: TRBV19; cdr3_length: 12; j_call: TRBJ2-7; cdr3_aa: ASSIGYGLDEQY
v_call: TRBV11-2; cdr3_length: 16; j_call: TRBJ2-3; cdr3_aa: ASSLDRVGGPEVGTQY
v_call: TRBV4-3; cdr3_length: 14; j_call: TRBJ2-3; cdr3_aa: ASSQDKSFGLDTQY
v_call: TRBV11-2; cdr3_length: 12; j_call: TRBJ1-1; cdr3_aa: ASSRRGLDTEAF
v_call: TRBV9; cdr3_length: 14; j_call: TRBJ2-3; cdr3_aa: ASSAQAGERLDTQY
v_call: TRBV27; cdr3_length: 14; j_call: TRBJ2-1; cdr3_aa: ASSTDRGRRINEQF
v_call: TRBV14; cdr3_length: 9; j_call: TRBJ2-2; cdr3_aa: ASSLAGELF
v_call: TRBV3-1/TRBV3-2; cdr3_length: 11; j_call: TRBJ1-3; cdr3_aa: ASSQSSYGTEL
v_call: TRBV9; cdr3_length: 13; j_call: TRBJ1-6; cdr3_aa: ASSTTSGSNSPLH
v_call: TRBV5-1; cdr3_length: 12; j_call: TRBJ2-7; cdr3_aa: ASSLAQSGYEQY
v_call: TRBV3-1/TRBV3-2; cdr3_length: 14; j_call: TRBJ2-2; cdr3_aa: ASSLARTGNTGELF
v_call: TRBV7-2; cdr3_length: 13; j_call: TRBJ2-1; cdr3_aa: ASSAGLAGVSGQF
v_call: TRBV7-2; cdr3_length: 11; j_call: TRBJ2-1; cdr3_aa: ASSLRLSDEQF
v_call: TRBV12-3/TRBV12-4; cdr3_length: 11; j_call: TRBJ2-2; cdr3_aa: ASSFGGAGELF
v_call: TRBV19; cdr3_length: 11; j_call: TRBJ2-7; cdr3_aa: ASSKISGKEQY
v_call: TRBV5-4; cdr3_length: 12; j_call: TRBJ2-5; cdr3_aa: ASSPAWEPWTQY
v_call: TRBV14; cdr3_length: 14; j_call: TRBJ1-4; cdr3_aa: ASSQDGPGRGEKLF
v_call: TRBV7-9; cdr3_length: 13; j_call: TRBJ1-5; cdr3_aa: ASSLGTGIDQPQH
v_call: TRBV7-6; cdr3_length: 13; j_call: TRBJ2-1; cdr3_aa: ASSHRWREVNEQF
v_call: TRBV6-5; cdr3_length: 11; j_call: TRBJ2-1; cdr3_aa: ASRADSPDEQF
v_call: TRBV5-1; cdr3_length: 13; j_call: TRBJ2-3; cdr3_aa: ASSLMDRVTDTQY
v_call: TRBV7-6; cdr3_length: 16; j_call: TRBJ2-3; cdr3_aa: ASSLARGSGSSGDTQY
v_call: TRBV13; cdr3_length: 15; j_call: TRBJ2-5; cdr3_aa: ASSLSSQTGASETQY